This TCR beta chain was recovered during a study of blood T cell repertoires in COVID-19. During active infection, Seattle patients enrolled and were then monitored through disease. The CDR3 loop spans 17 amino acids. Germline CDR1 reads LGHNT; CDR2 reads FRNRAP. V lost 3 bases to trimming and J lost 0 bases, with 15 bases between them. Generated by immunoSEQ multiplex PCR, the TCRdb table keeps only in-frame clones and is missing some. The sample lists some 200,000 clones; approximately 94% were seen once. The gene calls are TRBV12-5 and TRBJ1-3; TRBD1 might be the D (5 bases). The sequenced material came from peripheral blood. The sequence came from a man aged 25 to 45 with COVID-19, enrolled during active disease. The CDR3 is CASGFTGTVSSGNTIYF. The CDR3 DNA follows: TGTGCTAGTGGTTTTACCGGGACTGTGAGCTCTGGAAACACCATATATTTT.